The 9 T cell receptor beta chains below all came from one sample that was sequenced in a study of cytomegalovirus exposure and HLA in healthy donors. PCR employed 60 Vbeta and 13 Jbeta primers. Profiling relied on immunoSEQ multiplex PCR, and the TCRdb table lists in-frame clones only, not all of them. Of 140,000 or so clones in the sample, roughly 80% are singletons; the top ten hold roughly 2.9%. The sample consisted of PBMCs. These TCRs come from a woman in her twenties or thirties in good health and CMV-seronegative.

This chain uses TRBV2 with TRBJ2-3; D is unclear. Trimming took 7 bases from V and 0 from J, leaving 11 bases between them. The CDR3 consists of 14 residues. The germline V gene encodes CDR1 SNHLY and CDR2 FYNNEI. DNA of the CDR3: TGTGCCAGCACATTCCTCACTAGCACAGATACGCAGTATTTT. Translation: CASTFLTSTDTQYF.

The V gene is TRBV4-1, the J gene TRBJ2-7, with 7 bases matching TRBD2. Germline assignment: CDR1 MGHRA and CDR2 YSYEKL. The CDR3 is made up of 18 amino acids. With 0 bases clipped from V and 2 bases from J, the junction kept 13 bases outside the gene matches. The CDR3 nucleotides read TGCGCCAGCAGCCAAGATCCTTTGGGGGGGACTTTCCCCTACGAGCAGTACTTC. Translating gives CASSQDPLGGTFPYEQYF.

The V call is TRBV7-9, the J call TRBJ2-5; 8 nucleotides match TRBD2. The J call may be incorrect, as the DNA end agrees better with TRBJ2-7. This CDR3 comprises 15 residues. The germline gives CDR1 SEHNR, CDR2 FQNEAQ (reference sequence). DNA of the CDR3: TGTGCCAGCAGCTTAATGGCGGGGGGAGCCTACGAGCAGTACTTC. This encodes CASSLMAGGAYEQYF.

This clone was picked up a small number of times. The chain combines TRBV6-6 with TRBJ1-4; 8 bases align to TRBD1. With V trimmed by 2 bases and J by 8 bases, 7 bases remained unmatched. Germline V gives CDR1 MNHNY, CDR2 SVGAGI (reference sequence). The CDR3 has 15 amino acids. CDR3 sequence (DNA): TGTGCCAGCAGTTACGGACAGGGCTTTCGGGAAAAACTGTTTTTT. It codes for CASSYGQGFREKLFF.

This clone came up a few times. V is TRBV28 and J is TRBJ2-7, with D possibly TRBD1 on 6 matching bases. V shed 2 bases and J shed 2 bases, with 10 bases lying between them. The length of the CDR3 is 14 residues. Germline lookup yields CDR1 MDHEN and CDR2 SYDVKM. In DNA, the CDR3 is TGTGCCAGCAGTTTAGGACAGCAAGCCTACGAGCAGTACTTC. It codes for CASSLGQQAYEQYF.

This clone was picked up one time. This rearrangement joins TRBV13 to TRBJ2-1; TRBD2 matches 8 bases. Germline CDR1 and CDR2: PRHDT and FYEKMQ (reference sequence). CDR3 length: 18 amino acids. V lost 1 base and J lost 7; bases outside the gene matches: 15. CDR3: CASSLDHRWLAGRNEQFF. The DNA of the CDR3 is TGTGCCAGCAGCTTAGACCATCGGTGGCTAGCGGGTAGGAATGAGCAGTTCTTC.

A word on this clone: Its ends do not fully match the called genes, so a read error is possible. V usage is TRBV27 and J usage is TRBJ1-5; D not resolved. This CDR3 region has 12 residues. The germline CDR1 and CDR2 sequences are MNHEY and SMNVEV (reference sequence). The CDR3 spells CASRASDQPQHF. The CDR3 DNA reads TGTGCCAGCAGAGCTAGCGATCAGCCCCAGCATTTT.

The chain links TRBV30 to TRBJ2-1, with TRBD2 identical over 15 bases. Per germline, CDR1 GTSNPN and CDR2 SVGIG (reference sequence). The length of the CDR3 is 15 residues. Trimming at V came to 1 base and at J to 12 bases, leaving 7 bases not matched to a gene. This chain's CDR3 is CAWSAGLAGGSGQFF. The CDR3 coding sequence is TGTGCCTGGAGTGCGGGACTAGCGGGGGGAAGCGGGCAGTTCTTC. Drawing the rest from reference TRBV30 and TRBJ2-1, the complete variable domain is SQTIHQWPATLVQPVGSPLSLECTVEGTSNPNLYWYRQAAGRGLQLLFYSVGIGQISSEVPQNLSASRPQDRQFILSSKKLLLSDSGFYLCAWSAGLAGGSGQFFGPGTRLTVL.

This chain connects TRBV4-1 to TRBJ1-2; possible D gene TRBD1, 5 bases. Trimming took 4 bases from V and 2 from J, leaving 11 bases between them. The V gene's germline CDR1 is MGHRA and CDR2 YSYEKL. CDR3 length equals 14 residues. The CDR3 DNA reads TGCGCCAGCAGCCGCCCCGGGGGGAACTATGGCTACACCTTC. As protein: CASSRPGGNYGYTF.